The T cell receptor beta chain under discussion was sequenced for a study of STAT5B mutations in CD4+ large granular lymphocyte leukemia. In the study overall: Among healthy donors, a particular HLA allele went with more CDR3 'QG' motifs. Whole-study results and caveats: No patients shared main leukemic clonotypes, though approximately 26% appeared at low frequency elsewhere.

Clones were sequenced by immunoSEQ multiplex PCR, and TCRdb holds only the in-frame ones, with some missing. The table has around 30,000 clones, just under 85% seen once; the top ten hold 4.4%. Remarks on this clone: No antigen is known for it.

V lost 3 bases and J 5 bases, leaving 13 bases between the germline ends. The germline CDR1 and CDR2 sequences are MDHEN and SYDVKM. This CDR3 comprises 14 residues. V gene TRBV28 combines with J gene TRBJ2-5; D is perhaps TRBD2 (5 bases). The sample consisted of CD4+ T cells from blood buffy coats. The sequence was collected from a human donor in good health. The DNA of the CDR3 is TGTGCCAGCAGTTTGCCTCAAACGGGGGAGACCCAGTACTTC. Translation gives CASSLPQTGETQYF.